This TCR beta chain was recovered during a study of neurological immune-mediated disorders. Study findings and constraints: Expanded clones shared no CDR3 amino acid sequences across subjects, suggesting private repertoires in all groups.

TCRdb independently ran MiXCR on the 5' RACE reads; one entry per CDR3 protein. Of approximately 45,000 distinct CDR3 sequences in the sample, roughly 13% were seen once. This clonotype was recorded many times. Its specificity is unknown. V gave up 0 bases and J gave up 6 bases; unmatched junction bases: 4. The germline CDR1 and CDR2 sequences are SGHRS and YFSETQ. There are 15 residues in the CDR3. This receptor was taken from a female donor in good health. The chain joins TRBV5-1 to TRBJ2-1, with 9 nucleotides matching TRBD2. The sequenced sample consisted of PBMCs. In nucleotides, the CDR3 is TGCGCCAGCAGCTTGGAGGGCGGGGGGGGCAATGAGCAGTTCTTC. The encoded protein is CASSLEGGGGNEQFF.